A single T cell receptor (beta chain) is shown here with its context. The data stem from a study of T cell changes during pregnancy in multiple sclerosis. Data came from immunoSEQ multiplex PCR; TCRdb stores just in-frame clones and leaves some out. The table shows around 35,000 clones, with 90% occurring only once. Germline CDR1 and CDR2: SGDLS and YYNGEE. V lost 2 bases, J lost 4 bases, and 9 bases lay in between. This CDR3 is 13 amino acids long. The V and J genes are TRBV9 and TRBJ2-5; perhaps TRBD2 as D (6 bases). The sequencing here drew on CD8+ T cells from peripheral blood mononuclear cells, taken in the first trimester of pregnancy. This TCR was recovered from a female donor with multiple sclerosis, enrolled in a pregnancy study. In DNA form, the CDR3 reads TGTGCCAGCAGCGTCGGAGGGCCAGAGACCCAGTACTTC. Amino acid sequence: CASSVGGPETQYF.